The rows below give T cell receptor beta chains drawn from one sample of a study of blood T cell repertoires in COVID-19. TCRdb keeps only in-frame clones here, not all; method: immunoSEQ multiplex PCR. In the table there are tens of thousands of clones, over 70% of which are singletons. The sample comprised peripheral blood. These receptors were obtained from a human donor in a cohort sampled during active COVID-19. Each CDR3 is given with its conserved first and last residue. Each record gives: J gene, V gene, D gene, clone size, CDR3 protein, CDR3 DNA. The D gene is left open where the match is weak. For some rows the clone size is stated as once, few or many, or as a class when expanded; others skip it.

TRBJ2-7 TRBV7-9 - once CASSLTQGSYEQYF TGTGCCAGCAGCTTAACTCAGGGCTCCTACGAGCAGTACTTC
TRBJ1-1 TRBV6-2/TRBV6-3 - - CASSRQGGTEAFF TGTGCCAGCAGTCGGCAGGGCGGCACTGAAGCTTTCTTT
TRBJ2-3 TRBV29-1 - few CSVDPDYFATSDTQYF TGCAGCGTTGACCCGGACTACTTCGCAACTTCAGATACGCAGTATTTT
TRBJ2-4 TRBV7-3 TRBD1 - CASSDGTGWAKNIQYF TGTGCCAGCAGCGACGGGACAGGGTGGGCCAAAAACATTCAGTACTTC
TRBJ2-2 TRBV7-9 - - CASSLGETGSYTGELFF TGTGCCAGCAGCTTAGGGGAGACGGGTTCTTACACCGGGGAGCTGTTTTTT
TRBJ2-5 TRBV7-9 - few CASSLNQGPETQYF TGTGCCAGCAGCTTAAACCAGGGCCCGGAGACCCAGTACTTC
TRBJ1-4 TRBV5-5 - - CASSLEDRGNEKLFF TGTGCCAGCAGCTTGGAGGATAGGGGCAATGAAAAACTGTTTTTT
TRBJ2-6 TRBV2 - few CASSPQGTGANVLTF TGTGCCAGCAGTCCACAGGGCACTGGGGCCAACGTCCTGACTTTC
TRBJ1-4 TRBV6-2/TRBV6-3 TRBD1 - CASSYATGGGGRKLFF TGTGCCAGCAGTTACGCCACAGGGGGCGGCGGTCGAAAACTGTTTTTT
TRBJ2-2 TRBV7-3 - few CASSRWRAANTGELFF TGTGCCAGCAGTAGGTGGAGGGCCGCGAACACCGGGGAGCTGTTTTTT
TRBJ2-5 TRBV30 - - CAWTRTGTFDETQYF TGTGCCTGGACCCGGACCGGGACTTTCGACGAGACCCAGTACTTC
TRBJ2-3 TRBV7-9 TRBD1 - CASSFAQGVADTQYF TGTGCCAGCAGCTTCGCTCAGGGGGTCGCAGATACGCAGTATTTT
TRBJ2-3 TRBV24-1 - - CATSVEGGTDTQYF TGTGCCACCAGTGTTGAGGGAGGCACAGATACGCAGTATTTT
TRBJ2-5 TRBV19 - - CASSTPRWETQYF TGTGCCAGTAGTACGCCACGGTGGGAGACCCAGTACTTC
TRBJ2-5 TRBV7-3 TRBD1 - CASSQTGGSQETQYF TGTGCCAGCTCTCAAACAGGGGGCTCTCAAGAGACCCAGTACTTC
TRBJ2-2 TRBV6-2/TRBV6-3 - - CASSYSRLEGELFF TGTGCCAGCAGTTACTCTAGACTCGAGGGGGAGCTGTTTTTT
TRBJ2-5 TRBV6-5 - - CASSYSGGRETQYF TGTGCCAGCAGTTATTCAGGGGGGAGAGAGACCCAGTACTTC
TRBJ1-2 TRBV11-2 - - CASSLGAADGYTF TGTGCCAGCAGCTTAGGGGCAGCGGATGGCTACACCTTC
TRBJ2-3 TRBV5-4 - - CASSLDGGTTDTQYF TGTGCCAGCAGCTTGGATGGCGGGACCACAGATACGCAGTATTTT
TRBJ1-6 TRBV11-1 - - CASSPWTASQSPLHF TGTGCCAGCAGCCCATGGACAGCCTCTCAATCACCCCTCCACTTT
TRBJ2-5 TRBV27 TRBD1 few CASSTRDSLQETQYF TGTGCCAGCAGTACCCGGGACAGCTTACAAGAGACCCAGTACTTC
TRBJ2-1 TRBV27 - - CASSLGGGLYNEQFF TGTGCCAGCAGTTTAGGCGGGGGCCTTTACAATGAGCAGTTCTTC
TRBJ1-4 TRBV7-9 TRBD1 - CASSLTGQGVDEKLFF TGTGCCAGCAGCCTTACGGGACAGGGGGTGGATGAAAAACTGTTTTTT
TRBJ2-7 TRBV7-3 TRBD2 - CASSTQAGGSYEQYF TGTGCCAGCAGCACCCAAGCGGGGGGATCCTACGAGCAGTACTTC
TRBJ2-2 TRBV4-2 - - CASSLGGNTGELFF TGTGCCAGCAGCCTAGGGGGGAACACCGGGGAGCTGTTTTTT
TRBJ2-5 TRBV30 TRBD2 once CAWSPGGLAGGETQYF TGTGCCTGGAGCCCAGGGGGGCTAGCGGGGGGAGAGACCCAGTACTTC
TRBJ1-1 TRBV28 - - CASIGSGNTEAFF TGTGCCAGCATTGGGTCGGGGAACACTGAAGCTTTCTTT
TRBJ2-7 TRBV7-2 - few CASSRRLLYEQYF TGTGCCAGCAGCCGAAGACTACTCTACGAGCAGTACTTC
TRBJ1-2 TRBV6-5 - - CASSYDGRGYGYTF TGTGCCAGCAGTTACGACGGGAGAGGCTATGGCTACACCTTC
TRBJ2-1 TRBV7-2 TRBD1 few CASRKQGALFEQFF TGTGCCAGCAGAAAACAGGGGGCGTTGTTTGAGCAGTTCTTC
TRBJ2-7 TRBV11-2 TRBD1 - CASSSGQGRVYEQYF TGTGCCAGCAGCTCGGGACAGGGGAGAGTGTACGAGCAGTACTTC
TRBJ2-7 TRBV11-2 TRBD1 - CASSRTGAYYEQYF TGTGCCAGCAGCCGGACAGGGGCCTACTACGAGCAGTACTTC
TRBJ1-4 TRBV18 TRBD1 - CASSPTGTGEKLFF TGTGCCAGCTCACCAACCGGGACAGGGGAAAAACTGTTTTTT
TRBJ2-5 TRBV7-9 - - CASSSQVGETQYF TGTGCCAGCAGCTCACAGGTCGGAGAGACCCAGTACTTC
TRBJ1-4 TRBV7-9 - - CASSLPRGGELFF TGTGCCAGCAGCCTCCCCCGGGGGGGTGAACTGTTTTTT
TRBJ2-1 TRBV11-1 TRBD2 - CASSLSVREDYNEQFF TGTGCCAGCAGCTTATCGGTACGGGAGGACTACAATGAGCAGTTCTTC
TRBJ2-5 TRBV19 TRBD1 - CASSTTGEGRETQYF TGTGCCAGTAGTACGACAGGGGAAGGGCGAGAGACCCAGTACTTC